This TCR beta chain originates from a study of cytomegalovirus exposure and HLA in healthy donors. Study context: Out of about 190 million T cells, an earlier analysis found 117 million unique TCR beta sequences in total.

Study-wide results and caveats: Researchers reported from a later analysis that most CMV-associated TCR beta chains appeared HLA-restricted.

V was cut by 0 bases and J by 0 bases, with 12 bases left in between. CDR3 length equals 17 residues. The V gene's germline CDR1 is LGHNA and CDR2 YSLEER. PCR primers comprised 60 Vbeta and 13 Jbeta primers. TCRdb's table, derived via immunoSEQ multiplex PCR, lists solely in-frame clones and lacks some. The sample carries approximately 210,000 clones, roughly 78% recorded once. This clone was found a few times. Its specificity is not known. Whereas donors were nominally healthy upon sampling, unrecorded immune exposures were probable. The specimen was PBMCs. The chain joins TRBV4-3 to TRBJ1-5; a weak D match, TRBD1 (6 bases). The sequence came from a girl aged 10 to 17 in good health and CMV-seropositive. Here the CDR3 DNA reads TGCGCCAGCAGCCAAGAACCCTTACAGGGTAGCAATCAGCCCCAGCATTTT. This gives the protein CASSQEPLQGSNQPQHF.